This T cell receptor (beta chain) is from a study of Ad26.COV2.S vaccination and SARS-CoV-2 variants (dated by TCRdb to the early 2020s). In terms of the full investigation: Vaccine-arm donors were drawn from COV1001, a multicentre, randomized, double-blind, placebo-controlled phase I-IIa trial of Ad26.COV2.S in healthy adults. Ad26.COV2.S was given intramuscularly at 5x10^10 or 1x10^11 viral particles, as a single shot or as two shots 56 days apart. Throughout the experiments and outcome assessment, investigators stayed blinded to trial group allocation. Participants in the trial were split at random into five groups of five each, receiving low-dose or high-dose Ad26.COV2.S once or twice, or else placebo on both occasions. The specificity and breadth of SARS-CoV-2-reactive T cell receptors after Ad26.COV2.S vaccination were assessed by TCRbeta repertoire sequencing. The TCR-sequenced set comprised about 32 samples: some 20 Ad26.COV2.S vaccine recipients, 5 placebo recipients and 8 SARS-CoV-2 convalescent individuals. General conclusions and limits of the study: Vaccine and placebo recipients had similar non-spike TCR breadth, a finding consistent with the vaccine containing only spike. According to the authors, total T cell responses may have been underestimated by the TCR breadth and depth analyses. After vaccination, substantial breadth of spike-specific CD8+ and CD4+ T cell responses was reported. The study was not powered to compare responses between vaccine doses or regimens. Spike-specific TCR breadth was higher in Ad26.COV2.S recipients than in placebo recipients (P = 0.0014).

TCRbeta CDR3 regions were sequenced with the immunoSEQ Assay. After extraction, genomic DNA underwent amplification by bias-controlled multiplex PCR, followed by high-throughput sequencing. In the source study's methods: Collapsing and filtering of sequences were performed to quantify the absolute abundance of each unique TCRbeta CDR3 region. T cell fraction was estimated by normalization of TCRbeta template counts to usable DNA, with usable DNA being measured through amplification of reference genes present in all nucleated cells. Repertoire TCRs were annotated as SARS-CoV-2-specific by exact matching of V gene, CDR3 amino acid sequence and J gene to a known reactive TCR set. The reference SARS-CoV-2 TCR set was obtained from MIRA and was filtered for enrichment in COVID-19-positive ImmuneCODE repertoires, whereby public or cross-reactive TCRs were removed. Using the MIRA antigens, annotated TCRs were further analysed by specific ORF or by position within an ORF. Breadth was defined as the number of annotated unique rearrangements divided by the total number of unique productive rearrangements, and depth was defined as the summed frequency of the annotated unique rearrangements. TCR breadth was compared between groups using two-sided Wilcoxon rank-sum tests. Entries here come from immuneACCESS through TCRdb and include only in-frame sequences with V and J called. Some clones fail to appear in such tables; in the studies checked, an unresolved V gene covers under half of the shortfall, and the cause of the remainder is unknown. D and trimming were read from the DNA, whereas the V and J calls and clone size are those reported in that table. This sample gives fewer than 800,000 clones in total; 89% of them show up just once. Approximately 1.5% of the sample goes to the ten largest clones.

As regards this clone: Its antigen is unknown. Nothing much larger sits one base from this clone, and base qualities are not available.

In light of the paper, this sample's treatment or condition label describes: around 19 received Ad26.COV2.S at low or high dose, single or two shots; roughly five received placebo; per-sample allocation not given. Repertoires of vaccine and placebo recipients were sequenced from samples taken on day 63 after the first injection. In Cohort 1b, around 25 adults aged 18-55 years were enrolled at a single site in Boston, USA, between 29 July and 7 August 2020. Ad26.COV2.S consisted of a replication-incompetent adenovirus type 26 vector by which a prefusion-stabilized SARS-CoV-2 spike protein from the original Wuhan strain was expressed. V gives up 7 bases and J gives up 1 base, and the segment between their germline ends measures 13 bases. Counted from cysteine to phenylalanine, this CDR3 has 14 amino acids. The read is trimmed to its CDR3 DNA, 42 bases read in frame from base 1. The germline V gene yields SNHLY for CDR1 and FYNNEI for CDR2.

The sequence was collected from a person between 18 and 65 years old who received the Ad26.COV2.S COVID-19 vaccine or a placebo. This sample comprised peripheral blood, obtained in a trial of Ad26.COV2.S vaccine versus placebo. Recombination connected TRBV2 to TRBJ1-1; a tentative D call is TRBD1 (6 bases match). The CDR3 in this case is CASTNRAENTEAFF. The bases read TGTGCCAGCACAAACAGGGCTGAGAACACTGAAGCTTTCTTT.